These T cell receptor beta chains were read from a single sample in a study of response to subunit inactivated influenza vaccine. TCRdb re-analysed the RT-PCR reads in MiXCR, keeping a single row per CDR3 protein. The sample records about 570,000 distinct CDR3 sequences, about 12% being singletons. Sample: PBMCs from blood, taken on the day of vaccination. Receptors originate from a man between 50 and 59 years old who received an inactivated influenza vaccine. The CDR3 runs from the conserved cysteine through the conserved F or W. Fields, in order: J gene, clone size, D gene, V gene, CDR3 protein, CDR3 DNA. The D gene is left open where the match is weak. A row's size may be missing; if present it is once, few, many or a size class.

TRBJ2-3,NA,TRBD1,TRBV29-1,CSVIGRQGDTQYF,TGCAGCGTGATCGGCCGACAGGGAGATACGCAGTATTTT
TRBJ2-3,NA,TRBD2,TRBV6-1,CASSVAGPVSGTQYF,TGTGCCAGCAGTGTAGCGGGACCGGTTTCAGGTACGCAGTATTTT
TRBJ2-2,NA,TRBD2,TRBV7-8,CASSLRLADINTGELFF,TGTGCCAGCAGCTTGAGACTAGCGGATATAAACACCGGGGAGCTGTTTTTT
TRBJ2-5,many,NA,TRBV6-2/TRBV6-3,CASSYWVQETQYF,TGTGCCAGCAGTTACTGGGTCCAAGAGACCCAGTACTTC
TRBJ1-1,NA,TRBD1,TRBV9,CASSVEGARTEAFF,TGTGCCAGCAGCGTAGAGGGGGCAAGGACTGAAGCTTTCTTT
TRBJ2-1,NA,TRBD1,TRBV29-1,CSVEGDRGRNEQFF,TGCAGCGTTGAAGGGGACAGGGGCAGGAATGAGCAGTTCTTC
TRBJ2-1,NA,TRBD2,TRBV20-1,CSATSGRYNEQFF,TGCAGTGCTACTAGCGGAAGATACAATGAGCAGTTCTTC
TRBJ1-5,many,TRBD1,TRBV6-2/TRBV6-3,CASSYLLGQGDQPQHF,TGTGCCAGCAGTTACCTCCTGGGACAGGGGGATCAGCCCCAGCATTTT
TRBJ2-5,few,TRBD2,TRBV30,CAWSVSGSALRWAQYF,TGTGCCTGGAGTGTTAGCGGGAGCGCCCTCCGATGGGCCCAGTACTTC
TRBJ2-7,many,NA,TRBV7-2,CASSLDGNPYEQYF,TGTGCCAGCAGCTTGGACGGGAACCCCTACGAGCAGTACTTC
TRBJ2-6,NA,NA,TRBV7-9,CASSGGAISGANVLTF,TGTGCCAGCAGTGGGGGAGCTATCTCTGGGGCCAACGTCCTGACTTTC
TRBJ2-7,many,NA,TRBV25-1,CATTGHFYEQYF,TGTGCCACTACGGGACACTTCTACGAGCAGTACTTC
TRBJ2-1,NA,TRBD2,TRBV20-1,CSARATSGGFITSYNEQFF,TGCAGTGCTAGGGCGACTAGCGGGGGGTTTATTACTTCCTACAATGAGCAGTTCTTC
TRBJ2-1,NA,TRBD2,TRBV7-6,CASTATSAGEQFF,TGTGCCAGCACGGCTACTAGCGCTGGTGAGCAGTTCTTC
TRBJ2-1,NA,TRBD2,TRBV4-1,CASSQGLTSGVLQFF,TGCGCCAGCAGCCAAGGGTTGACTAGCGGGGTGCTGCAGTTCTTC
TRBJ2-7,many,NA,TRBV5-1,CASRGDGYEQYF,TGCGCCAGCAGAGGGGATGGATACGAGCAGTACTTC
TRBJ1-5,few,NA,TRBV7-2,CASSLGFRRGGQPQHF,TGTGCCAGCAGCTTAGGATTCCGGCGAGGTGGTCAGCCCCAGCATTTT
TRBJ2-2,few,NA,TRBV6-5,CASSYDVSNTGELFF,TGTGCCAGCAGTTATGATGTATCGAACACCGGGGAGCTGTTTTTT
TRBJ2-7,few,NA,TRBV7-9,CASSLLPNRGPWGEQYF,TGTGCCAGCAGCTTACTCCCGAACCGGGGCCCTTGGGGGGAGCAGTACTTC
TRBJ2-7,few,TRBD2,TRBV4-2,CASSLRVISGSQSGEQYF,TGTGCCAGCAGCCTCCGGGTGATTAGCGGGTCACAAAGCGGCGAGCAGTACTTC
TRBJ2-5,few,TRBD2,TRBV7-2,CASNLLAAQVETQYF,TGTGCCAGCAACCTACTAGCGGCCCAGGTAGAGACCCAGTACTTC
TRBJ1-1,NA,NA,TRBV18,CASSSMEINTEAFF,TGTGCCAGCTCATCCATGGAGATTAACACTGAAGCTTTCTTT